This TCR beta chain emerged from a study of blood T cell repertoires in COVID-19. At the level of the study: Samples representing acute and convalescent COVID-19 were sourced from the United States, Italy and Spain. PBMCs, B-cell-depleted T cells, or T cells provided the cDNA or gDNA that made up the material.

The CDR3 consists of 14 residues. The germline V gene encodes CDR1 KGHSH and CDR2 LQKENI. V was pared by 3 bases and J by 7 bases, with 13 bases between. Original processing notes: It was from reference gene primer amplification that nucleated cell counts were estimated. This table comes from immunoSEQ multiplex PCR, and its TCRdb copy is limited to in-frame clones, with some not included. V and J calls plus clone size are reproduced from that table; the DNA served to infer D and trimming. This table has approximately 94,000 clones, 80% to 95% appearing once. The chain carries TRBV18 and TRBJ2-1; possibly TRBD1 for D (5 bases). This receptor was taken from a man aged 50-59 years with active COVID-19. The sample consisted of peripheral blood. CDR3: CASSPDRLKNEQFF. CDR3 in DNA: TGTGCCAGCTCACCCGACAGACTTAAAAATGAGCAGTTCTTC.